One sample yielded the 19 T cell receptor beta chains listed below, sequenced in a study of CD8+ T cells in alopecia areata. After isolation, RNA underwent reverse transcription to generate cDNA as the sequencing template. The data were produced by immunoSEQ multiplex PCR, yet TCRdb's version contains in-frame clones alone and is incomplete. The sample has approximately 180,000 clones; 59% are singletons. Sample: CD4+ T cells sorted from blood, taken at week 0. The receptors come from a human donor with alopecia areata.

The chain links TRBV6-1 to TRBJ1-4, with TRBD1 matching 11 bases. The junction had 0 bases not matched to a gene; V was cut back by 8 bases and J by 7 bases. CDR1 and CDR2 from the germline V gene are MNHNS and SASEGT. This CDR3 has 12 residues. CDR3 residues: CASGTGGEKLFF. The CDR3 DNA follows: TGTGCCAGCGGGACAGGGGGTGAAAAACTGTTTTTT.

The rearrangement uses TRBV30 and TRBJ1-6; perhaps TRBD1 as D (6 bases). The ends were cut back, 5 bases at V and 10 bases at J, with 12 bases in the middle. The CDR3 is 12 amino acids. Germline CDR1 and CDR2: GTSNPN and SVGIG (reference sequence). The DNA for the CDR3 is TGTGCCTGGGGGGGCGTCGGGTCACCCCTCCACTTT. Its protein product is CAWGGVGSPLHF.

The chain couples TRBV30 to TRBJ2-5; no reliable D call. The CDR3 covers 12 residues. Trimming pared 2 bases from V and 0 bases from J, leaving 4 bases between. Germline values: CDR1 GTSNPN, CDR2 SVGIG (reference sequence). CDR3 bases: TGTGCCTGGAGTCTGTACCAAGAGACCCAGTACTTC. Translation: CAWSLYQETQYF.

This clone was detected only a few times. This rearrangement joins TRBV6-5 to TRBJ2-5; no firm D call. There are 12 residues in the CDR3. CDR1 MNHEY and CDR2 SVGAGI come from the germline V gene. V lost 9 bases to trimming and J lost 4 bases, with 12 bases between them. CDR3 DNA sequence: TGTGCCAGTCATAACGCCCTAGAGACCCAGTACTTC. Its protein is CASHNALETQYF.

The CDR3, as DNA: TGTGCCAGCAGCTGCCCAGGGGGCTCTTGTCCCCAGCATTTT. Its protein is CASSCPGGSCPQHF. The rearrangement joins TRBV7-9 to TRBJ1-5; 8 bases are shared with TRBD1. Germline V gene data show CDR1 as SEHNR and CDR2 as FQNEAQ (reference sequence). With 4 bases clipped from V and 10 bases from J, the junction kept 9 bases outside the gene matches. The CDR3 covers 14 residues.

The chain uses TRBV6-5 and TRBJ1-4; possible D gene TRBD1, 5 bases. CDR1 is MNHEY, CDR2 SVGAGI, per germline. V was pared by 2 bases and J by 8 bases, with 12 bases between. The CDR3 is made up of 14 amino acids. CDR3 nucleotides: TGTGCCAGCAGTTACATGGAGTCAGGGGAAAAACTGTTTTTT. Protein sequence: CASSYMESGEKLFF.

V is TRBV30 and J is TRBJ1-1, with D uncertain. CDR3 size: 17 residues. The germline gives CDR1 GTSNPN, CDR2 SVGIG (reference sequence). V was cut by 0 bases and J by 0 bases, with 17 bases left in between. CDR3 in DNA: TGTGCCTGGAGTGTAATTGCCAAGGTCCGCATGAACACTGAAGCTTTCTTT. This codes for CAWSVIAKVRMNTEAFF. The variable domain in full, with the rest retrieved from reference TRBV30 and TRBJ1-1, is SQTIHQWPATLVQPVGSPLSLECTVEGTSNPNLYWYRQAAGRGLQLLFYSVGIGQISSEVPQNLSASRPQDRQFILSSKKLLLSDSGFYLCAWSVIAKVRMNTEAFFGQGTRLTVV.

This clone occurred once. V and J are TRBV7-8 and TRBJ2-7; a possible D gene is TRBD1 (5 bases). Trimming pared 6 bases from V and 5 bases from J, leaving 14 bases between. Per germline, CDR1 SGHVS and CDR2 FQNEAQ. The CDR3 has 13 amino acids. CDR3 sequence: CASRAQGSHEQYF. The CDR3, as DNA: TGTGCCAGCAGGGCCCAGGGATCCCACGAGCAGTACTTC. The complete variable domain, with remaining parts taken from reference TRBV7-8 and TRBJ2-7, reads GAGVSQSPRYKVAKRGQDVALRCDPISGHVSLFWYQQALGQGPEFLTYFQNEAQLDKSGLPSDRFFAERPEGSVSTLKIQRTQQEDSAVYLCASRAQGSHEQYFGPGTRLTVT.

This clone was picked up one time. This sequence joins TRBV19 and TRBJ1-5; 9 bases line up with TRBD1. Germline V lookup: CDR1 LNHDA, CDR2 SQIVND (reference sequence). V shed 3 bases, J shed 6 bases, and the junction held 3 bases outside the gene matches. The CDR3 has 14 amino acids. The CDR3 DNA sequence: TGTGCCAGTAGTATGGGGACAGGGTTTCAGCCCCAGCATTTT. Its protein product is CASSMGTGFQPQHF.

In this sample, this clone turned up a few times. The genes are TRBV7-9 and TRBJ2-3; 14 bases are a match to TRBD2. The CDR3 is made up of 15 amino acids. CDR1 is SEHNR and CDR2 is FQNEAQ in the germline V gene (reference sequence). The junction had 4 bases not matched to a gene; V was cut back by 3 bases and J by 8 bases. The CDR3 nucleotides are TGTGCCAGCAGCTTGACTAGCGGGGGGGCCGGTACGCAGTATTTT. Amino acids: CASSLTSGGAGTQYF.

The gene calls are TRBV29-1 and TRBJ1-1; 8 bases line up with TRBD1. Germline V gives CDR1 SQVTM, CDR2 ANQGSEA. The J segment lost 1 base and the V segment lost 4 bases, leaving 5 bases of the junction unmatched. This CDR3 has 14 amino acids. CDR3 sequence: CSVADRGGNTEAFF. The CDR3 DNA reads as TGCAGCGTTGCTGACAGGGGAGGGAACACTGAAGCTTTCTTT.

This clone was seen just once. CDR3 nucleotides: TGTGCCAGCAGTGGGTCAGGGGGCTCCATCGTGGGACAGCCCCAGCATTTT. Encoded protein: CASSGSGGSIVGQPQHF. The chain joins TRBV2 to TRBJ1-5, with 8 bases lining up with TRBD1. This CDR3 spans 17 amino acids. Germline lookup yields CDR1 SNHLY and CDR2 FYNNEI. The trim removed 4 bases at V and 7 bases at J, leaving 15 bases unmatched.

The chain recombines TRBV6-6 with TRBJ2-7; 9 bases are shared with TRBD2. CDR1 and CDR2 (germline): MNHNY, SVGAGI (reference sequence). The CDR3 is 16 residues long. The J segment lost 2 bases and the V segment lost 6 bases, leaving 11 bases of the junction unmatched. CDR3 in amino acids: CASRSTLGGGAYEQYF. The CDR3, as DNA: TGTGCCAGCAGATCAACCCTTGGCGGGGGGGCCTACGAGCAGTACTTC.

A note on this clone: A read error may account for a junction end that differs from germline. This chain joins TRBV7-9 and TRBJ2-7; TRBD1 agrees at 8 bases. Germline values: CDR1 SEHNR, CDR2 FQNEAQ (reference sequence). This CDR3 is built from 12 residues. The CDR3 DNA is TGTGCCAGCAGCCCTGGGACAGGCCCCGCCGCCTTC. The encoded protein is CASSPGTGPAAF.

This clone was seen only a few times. DNA of the CDR3: TGCAGCGTCCATTTGACCTGGACGTTCGAGCAGTACTTC. Its translation is CSVHLTWTFEQYF. This chain uses TRBV29-1 with TRBJ2-7; D is undetermined. Germline values: CDR1 SQVTM, CDR2 ANQGSEA. V was clipped by 6 bases and J by 6 bases, with 18 bases between them. The CDR3 is 13 amino acids.

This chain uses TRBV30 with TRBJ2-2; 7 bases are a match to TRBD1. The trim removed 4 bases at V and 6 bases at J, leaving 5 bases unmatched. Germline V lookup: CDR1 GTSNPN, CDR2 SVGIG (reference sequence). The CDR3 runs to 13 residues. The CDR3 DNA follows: TGTGCCTGGAACGAAGGGGGCCCCGGGGAGCTGTTTTTT. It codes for CAWNEGGPGELFF.

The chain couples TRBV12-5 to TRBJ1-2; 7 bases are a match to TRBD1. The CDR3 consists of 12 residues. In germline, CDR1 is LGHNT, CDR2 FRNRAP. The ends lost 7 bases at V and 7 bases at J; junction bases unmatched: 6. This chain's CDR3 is CASAQTGSGYTF. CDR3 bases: TGTGCTAGTGCCCAGACAGGGTCTGGCTACACCTTC.

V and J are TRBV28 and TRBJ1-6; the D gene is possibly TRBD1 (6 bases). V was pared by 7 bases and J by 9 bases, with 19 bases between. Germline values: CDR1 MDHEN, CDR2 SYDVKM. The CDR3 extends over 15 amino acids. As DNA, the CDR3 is TGTGCCAGCAATTCACCACAGGGTCCCTCTTCACCCCTCCACTTT. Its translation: CASNSPQGPSSPLHF.

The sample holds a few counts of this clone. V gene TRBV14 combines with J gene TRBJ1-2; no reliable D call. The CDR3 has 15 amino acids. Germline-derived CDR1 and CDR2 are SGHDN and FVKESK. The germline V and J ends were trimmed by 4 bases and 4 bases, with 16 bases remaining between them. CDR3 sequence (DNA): TGTGCCAGCAGCCCCCCAGGTTCGGTGATCTATGGCTACACCTTC. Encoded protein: CASSPPGSVIYGYTF.